This T cell receptor beta chain was found in a study of T cells in Graves' hyperthyroidism and ophthalmopathy. The V gene end was trimmed by 11 bases and the J gene end by 6 bases; junction bases not matched to a gene: 9. CDR1 and CDR2 from the germline V gene are MGHDK and SYGVNS. This CDR3 comprises 13 residues. Amplified TCR beta CDR3 regions came from RNA transcripts. First-round RT-PCR targeting the TCR CDR3 was performed with the HTBI primer set. Via MiXCR, TCRdb re-called the multiplex PCR reads, giving one row per CDR3 protein. The table includes hundreds of thousands of distinct CDR3 sequences, just under 45% detected once.

The source of this sequence is an adult man with Graves' disease, either hyperthyroidism or ophthalmopathy (not recorded which). Material: peripheral blood or thyroid tissue (not recorded which). This chain uses TRBV25-1 with TRBJ1-4; TRBD1 matches 7 bases. The CDR3 sequence is CAWSKGAHEKLFF. In DNA, the CDR3 is TGTGCCTGGTCAAAGGGGGCGCATGAAAAACTGTTTTTT.